This TCR beta chain was recovered during a study of T cells in Graves' hyperthyroidism and ophthalmopathy. The TCR beta CDR3 regions underwent amplification using RNA transcripts as the source. The HTBI primer set was used in a first-round RT-PCR of the TCR CDR3. TCRdb re-called the multiplex PCR reads with MiXCR, one entry per CDR3 protein. Of over 500,000 distinct CDR3 sequences in the sample, 12% to 15% were seen once. Out of 10 ml of fresh peripheral blood came the PBMCs. Trimming took off 6 bases at V and 0 bases at J, with 12 bases between the two ends. The CDR3 spans 15 residues. The germline gives CDR1 SNHLY, CDR2 FYNNEI. This clonotype was counted only a few times.

This chain uses TRBV2 with TRBJ2-4; D not resolved. The specimen sequenced was blood. This sequence was found in a woman in her thirties or forties with Graves' hyperthyroidism. CDR3 amino acids: CASRSTDLAKNIQYF. Here the CDR3 DNA reads TGTGCCAGCAGGTCCACTGATTTAGCCAAAAACATTCAGTACTTC.